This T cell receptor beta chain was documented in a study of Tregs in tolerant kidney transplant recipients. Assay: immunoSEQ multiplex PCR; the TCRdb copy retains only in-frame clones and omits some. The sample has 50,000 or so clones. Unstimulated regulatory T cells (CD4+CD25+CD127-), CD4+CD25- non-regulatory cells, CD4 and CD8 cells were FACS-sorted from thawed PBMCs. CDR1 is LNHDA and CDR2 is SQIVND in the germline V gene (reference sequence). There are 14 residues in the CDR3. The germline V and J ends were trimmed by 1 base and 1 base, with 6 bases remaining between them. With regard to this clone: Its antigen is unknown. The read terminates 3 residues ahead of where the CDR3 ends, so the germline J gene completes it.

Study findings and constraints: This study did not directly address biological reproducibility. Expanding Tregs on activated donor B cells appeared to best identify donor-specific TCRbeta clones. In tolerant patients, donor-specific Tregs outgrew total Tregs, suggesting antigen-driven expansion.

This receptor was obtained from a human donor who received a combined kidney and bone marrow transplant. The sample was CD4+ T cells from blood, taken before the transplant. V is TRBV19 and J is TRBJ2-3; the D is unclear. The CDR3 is CASSIGRGTDTQYF. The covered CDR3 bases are TGTGCCAGTAGTATAGGTCGGGGCACAGATACG.